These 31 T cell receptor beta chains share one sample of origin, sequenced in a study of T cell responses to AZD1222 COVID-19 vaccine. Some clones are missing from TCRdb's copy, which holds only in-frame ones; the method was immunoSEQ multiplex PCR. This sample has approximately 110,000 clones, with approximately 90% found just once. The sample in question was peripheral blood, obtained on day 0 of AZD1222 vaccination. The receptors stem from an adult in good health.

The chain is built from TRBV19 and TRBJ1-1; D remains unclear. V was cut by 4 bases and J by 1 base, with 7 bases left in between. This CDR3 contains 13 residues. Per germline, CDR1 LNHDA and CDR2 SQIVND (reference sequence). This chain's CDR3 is CASSRQENTEAFF. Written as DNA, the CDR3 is TGTGCCAGTAGTAGGCAGGAGAACACTGAAGCTTTCTTT.

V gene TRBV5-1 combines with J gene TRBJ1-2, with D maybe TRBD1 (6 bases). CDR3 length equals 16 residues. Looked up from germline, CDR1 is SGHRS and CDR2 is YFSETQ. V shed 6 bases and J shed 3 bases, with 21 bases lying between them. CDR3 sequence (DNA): TGCGCCAGCACCCTTGGCTATGCGAGGACAGACTATGGCTACACCTTC. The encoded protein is CASTLGYARTDYGYTF.

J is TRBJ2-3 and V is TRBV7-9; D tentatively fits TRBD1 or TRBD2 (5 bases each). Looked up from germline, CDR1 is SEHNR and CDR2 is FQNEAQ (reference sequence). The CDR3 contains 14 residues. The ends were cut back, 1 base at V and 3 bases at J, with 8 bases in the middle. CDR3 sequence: CASSLGGNTDTQYF. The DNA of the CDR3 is TGTGCCAGCAGCTTAGGGGGGAATACAGATACGCAGTATTTT. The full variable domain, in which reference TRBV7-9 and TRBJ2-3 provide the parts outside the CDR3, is DTGVSQNPRHKITKRGQNVTFRCDPISEHNRLYWYRQTLGQGPEFLTYFQNEAQLEKSRLLSDRFSAERPKGSFSTLEIQRTEQGDSAMYLCASSLGGNTDTQYFGPGTRLTVL.

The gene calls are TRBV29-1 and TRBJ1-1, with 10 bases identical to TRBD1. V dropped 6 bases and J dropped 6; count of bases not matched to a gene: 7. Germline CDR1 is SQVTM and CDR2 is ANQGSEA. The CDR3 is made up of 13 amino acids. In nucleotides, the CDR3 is TGCAGCGTGGGACAGGGGATGAGGGCTGAAGCTTTCTTT. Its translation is CSVGQGMRAEAFF.

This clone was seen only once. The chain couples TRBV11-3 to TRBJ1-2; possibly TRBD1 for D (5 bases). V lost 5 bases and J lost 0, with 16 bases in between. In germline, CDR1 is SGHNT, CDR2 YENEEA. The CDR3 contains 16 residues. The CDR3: CASSPEDSLANYGYTF. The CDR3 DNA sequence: TGTGCCAGCAGCCCCGAAGACAGCCTCGCTAACTATGGCTACACCTTC. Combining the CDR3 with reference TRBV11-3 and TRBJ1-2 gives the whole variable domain EAGVVQSPRYKIIEKKQPVAFWCNPISGHNTLYWYLQNLGQGPELLIRYENEEAVDDSQLPKDRFSAERLKGVDSTLKIQPAELGDSAVYLCASSPEDSLANYGYTFGSGTRLTVV.

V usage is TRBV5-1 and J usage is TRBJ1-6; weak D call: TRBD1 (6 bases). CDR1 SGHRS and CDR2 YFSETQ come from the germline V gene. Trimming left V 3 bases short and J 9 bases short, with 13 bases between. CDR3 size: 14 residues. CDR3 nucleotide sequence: TGCGCCAGCAGCTCTACAGGGAGTAGTTCACCCCTCCACTTT. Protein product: CASSSTGSSSPLHF. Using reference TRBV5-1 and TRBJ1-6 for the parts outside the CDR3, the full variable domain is KAGVTQTPRYLIKTRGQQVTLSCSPISGHRSVSWYQQTPGQGLQFLFEYFSETQRNKGNFPGRFSGRQFSNSRSEMNVSTLELGDSALYLCASSSTGSSSPLHFGNGTRLTVT.

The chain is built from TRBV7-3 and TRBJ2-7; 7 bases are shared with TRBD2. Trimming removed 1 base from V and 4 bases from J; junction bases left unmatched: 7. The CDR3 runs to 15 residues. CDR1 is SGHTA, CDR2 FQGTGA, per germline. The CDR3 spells CASSLMGGGLYEQYF. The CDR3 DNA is TGTGCCAGCAGCTTAATGGGCGGGGGTCTGTACGAGCAGTACTTC.

The CDR3 loop reads CASSLAGTGVGQPQHF. The CDR3 nucleotides read TGTGCCAGCAGCTTAGCGGGGACAGGGGTTGGGCAGCCCCAGCATTTT. J is TRBJ1-5 and V is TRBV7-2, with 10 bases that match TRBD1. CDR3 size: 16 residues. The germline V gene has CDR1 SGHTA and CDR2 FQGNSA. V lost 0 bases to trimming and J lost 7 bases; unmatched junction nucleotides: 6.

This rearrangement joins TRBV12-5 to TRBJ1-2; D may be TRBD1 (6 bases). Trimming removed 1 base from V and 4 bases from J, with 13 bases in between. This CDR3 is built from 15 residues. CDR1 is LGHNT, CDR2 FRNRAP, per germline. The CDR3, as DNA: TGTGCTAGTGGTTTGGCCCGGGGGGGCTTCTATGGCTACACCTTC. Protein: CASGLARGGFYGYTF.

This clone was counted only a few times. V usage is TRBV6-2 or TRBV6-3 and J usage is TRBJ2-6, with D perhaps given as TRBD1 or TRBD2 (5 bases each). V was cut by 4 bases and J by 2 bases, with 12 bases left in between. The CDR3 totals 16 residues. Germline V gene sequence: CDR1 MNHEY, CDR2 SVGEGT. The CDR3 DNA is TGTGCCAGCAGTTTGGGACGGTTGACTGGGGCCAACGTCCTGACTTTC. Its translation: CASSLGRLTGANVLTF.

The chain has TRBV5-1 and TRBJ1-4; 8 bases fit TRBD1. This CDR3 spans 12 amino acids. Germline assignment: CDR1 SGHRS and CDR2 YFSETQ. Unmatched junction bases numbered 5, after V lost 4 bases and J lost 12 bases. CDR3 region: CASSPLTGELFF. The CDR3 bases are TGCGCCAGCAGCCCCTTGACAGGGGAACTGTTTTTT.

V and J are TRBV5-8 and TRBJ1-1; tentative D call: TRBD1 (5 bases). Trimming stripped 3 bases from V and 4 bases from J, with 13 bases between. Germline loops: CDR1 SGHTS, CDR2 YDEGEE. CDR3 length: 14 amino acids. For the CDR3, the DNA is TGTGCCAGCAGCTCGTGGGGGGTGCCCACTGAAGCTTTCTTT. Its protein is CASSSWGVPTEAFF.

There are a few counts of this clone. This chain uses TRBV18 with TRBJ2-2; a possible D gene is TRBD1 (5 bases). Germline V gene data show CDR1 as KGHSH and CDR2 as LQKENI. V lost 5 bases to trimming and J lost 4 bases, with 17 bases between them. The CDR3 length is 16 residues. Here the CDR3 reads CASSTLDTGATGELFF. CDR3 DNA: TGTGCCAGCTCAACCCTGGACACTGGGGCCACCGGGGAGCTGTTTTTT.

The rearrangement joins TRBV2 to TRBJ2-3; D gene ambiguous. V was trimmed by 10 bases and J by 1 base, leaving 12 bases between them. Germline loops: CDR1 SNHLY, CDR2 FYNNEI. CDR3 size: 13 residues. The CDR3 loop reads CATAGDRTDTQYF. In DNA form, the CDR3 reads TGTGCCACCGCCGGCGACCGCACAGATACGCAGTATTTT.

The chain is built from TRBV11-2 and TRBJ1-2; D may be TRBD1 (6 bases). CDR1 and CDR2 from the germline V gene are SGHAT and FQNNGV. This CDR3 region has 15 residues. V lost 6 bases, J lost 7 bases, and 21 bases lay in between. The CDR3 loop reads CASRLDRTTAVGYTF. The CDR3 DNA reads TGTGCCAGCAGGCTGGACAGAACCACGGCGGTTGGCTACACCTTC.

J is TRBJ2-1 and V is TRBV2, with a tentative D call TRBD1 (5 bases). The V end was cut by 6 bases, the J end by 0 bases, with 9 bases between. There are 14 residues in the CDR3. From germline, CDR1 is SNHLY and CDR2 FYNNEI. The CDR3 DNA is TGTGCCAGCAGAAAAGACAGCTCCTACAATGAGCAGTTCTTC. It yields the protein CASRKDSSYNEQFF.

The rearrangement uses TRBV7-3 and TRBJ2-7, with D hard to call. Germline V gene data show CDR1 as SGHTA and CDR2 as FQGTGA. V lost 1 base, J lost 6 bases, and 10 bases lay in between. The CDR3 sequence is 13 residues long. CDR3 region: CASSLRYGSEQYV. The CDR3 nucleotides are TGTGCCAGCAGCTTAAGATACGGAAGCGAGCAGTACGTC.

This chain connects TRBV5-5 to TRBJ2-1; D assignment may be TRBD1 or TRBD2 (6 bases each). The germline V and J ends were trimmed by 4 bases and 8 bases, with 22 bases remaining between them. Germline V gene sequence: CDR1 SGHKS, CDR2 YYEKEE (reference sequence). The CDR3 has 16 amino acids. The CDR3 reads CASSTGRKGGVDEQFF. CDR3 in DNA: TGTGCCAGCAGCACGGGACGGAAGGGGGGTGTCGATGAGCAGTTCTTC.

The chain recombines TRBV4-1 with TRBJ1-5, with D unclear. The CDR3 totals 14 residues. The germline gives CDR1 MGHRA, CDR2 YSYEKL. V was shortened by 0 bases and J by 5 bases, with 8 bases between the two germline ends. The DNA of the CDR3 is TGCGCCAGCAGCCAAGAGGGGATTTATCAGCCCCAGCATTTT. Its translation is CASSQEGIYQPQHF.

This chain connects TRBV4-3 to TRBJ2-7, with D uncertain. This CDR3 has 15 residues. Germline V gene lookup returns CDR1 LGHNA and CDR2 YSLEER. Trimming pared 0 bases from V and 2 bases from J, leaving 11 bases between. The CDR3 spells CASSQERSPTYEQYF. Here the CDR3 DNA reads TGCGCCAGCAGCCAAGAGCGCAGTCCCACCTACGAGCAGTACTTC.

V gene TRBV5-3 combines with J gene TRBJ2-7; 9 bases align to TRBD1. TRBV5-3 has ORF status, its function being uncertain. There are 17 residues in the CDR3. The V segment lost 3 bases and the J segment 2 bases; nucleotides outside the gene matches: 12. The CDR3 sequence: CARSSGQGSPRPYEQYV. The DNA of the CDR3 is TGTGCCAGAAGCTCGGGACAGGGAAGCCCCCGTCCCTACGAGCAGTACGTC.

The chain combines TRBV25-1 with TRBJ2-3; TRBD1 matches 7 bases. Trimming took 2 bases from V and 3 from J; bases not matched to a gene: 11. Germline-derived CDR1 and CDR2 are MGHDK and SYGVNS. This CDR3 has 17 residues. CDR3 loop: CASSETKTGLSTDTQYF. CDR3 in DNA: TGTGCCAGCAGTGAAACCAAGACAGGGTTGAGTACAGATACGCAGTATTTT.

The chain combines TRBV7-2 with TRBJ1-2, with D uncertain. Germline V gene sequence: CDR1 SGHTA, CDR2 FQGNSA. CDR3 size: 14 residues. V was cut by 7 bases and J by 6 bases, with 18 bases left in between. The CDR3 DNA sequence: TGTGCCAGCACCCGATTAGAGCCGGAGAATGGCTACACCTTC. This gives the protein CASTRLEPENGYTF.

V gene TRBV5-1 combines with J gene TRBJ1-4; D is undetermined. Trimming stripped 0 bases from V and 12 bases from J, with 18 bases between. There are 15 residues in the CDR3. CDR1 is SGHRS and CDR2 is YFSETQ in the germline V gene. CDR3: CASSLEVVPNRELFF. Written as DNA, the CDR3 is TGCGCCAGCAGCTTGGAGGTCGTCCCGAACCGGGAACTGTTTTTT.

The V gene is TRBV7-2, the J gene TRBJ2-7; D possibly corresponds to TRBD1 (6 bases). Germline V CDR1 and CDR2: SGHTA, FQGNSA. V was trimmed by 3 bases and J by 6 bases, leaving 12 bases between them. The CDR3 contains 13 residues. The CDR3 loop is CASSLQGLGEQYF. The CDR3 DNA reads TGTGCCAGCAGCTTGCAGGGGCTTGGCGAGCAGTACTTC.

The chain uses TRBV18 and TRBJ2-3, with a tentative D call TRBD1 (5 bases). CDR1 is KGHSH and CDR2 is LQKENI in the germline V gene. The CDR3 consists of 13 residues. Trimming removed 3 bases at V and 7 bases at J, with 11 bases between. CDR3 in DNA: TGTGCCAGCTCACCGACGTCAGGGAATACGCAGTATTTT. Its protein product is CASSPTSGNTQYF.

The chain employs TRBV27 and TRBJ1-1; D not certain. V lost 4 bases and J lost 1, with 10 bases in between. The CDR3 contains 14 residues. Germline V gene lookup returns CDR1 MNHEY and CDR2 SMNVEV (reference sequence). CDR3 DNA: TGTGCCAGCAGTTGGGAGGGAACGAACACTGAAGCTTTCTTT. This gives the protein CASSWEGTNTEAFF.

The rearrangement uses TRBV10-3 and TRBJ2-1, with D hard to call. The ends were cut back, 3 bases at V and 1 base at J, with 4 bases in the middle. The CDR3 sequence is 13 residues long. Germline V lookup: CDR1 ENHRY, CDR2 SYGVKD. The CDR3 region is CAISDGSYNEQFF. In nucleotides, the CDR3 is TGTGCCATCAGTGATGGGTCCTACAATGAGCAGTTCTTC.

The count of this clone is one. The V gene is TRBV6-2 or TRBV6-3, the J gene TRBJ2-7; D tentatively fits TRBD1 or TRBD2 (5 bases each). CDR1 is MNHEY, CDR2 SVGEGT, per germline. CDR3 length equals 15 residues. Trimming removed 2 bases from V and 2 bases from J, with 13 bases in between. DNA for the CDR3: TGTGCCAGCAGTTACGAGGGGCTCTTCCCCTACGAGCAGTACTTC. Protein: CASSYEGLFPYEQYF.

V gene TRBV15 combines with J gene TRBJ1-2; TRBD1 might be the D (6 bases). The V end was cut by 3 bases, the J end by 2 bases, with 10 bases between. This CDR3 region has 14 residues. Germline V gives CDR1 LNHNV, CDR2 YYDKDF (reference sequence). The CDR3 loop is CATSSRGSNYGYTF. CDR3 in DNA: TGTGCCACCAGCAGCAGGGGTTCCAACTATGGCTACACCTTC.

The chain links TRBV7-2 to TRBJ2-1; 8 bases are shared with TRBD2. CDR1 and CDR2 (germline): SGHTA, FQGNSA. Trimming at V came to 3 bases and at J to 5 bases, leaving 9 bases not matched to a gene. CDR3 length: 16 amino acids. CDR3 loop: CASSFPGGGRDNEQFF. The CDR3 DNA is TGTGCCAGCAGCTTCCCAGGCGGGGGGCGGGACAATGAGCAGTTCTTC.